One sample yielded the 20 T cell receptor beta chains listed below, sequenced in a study of identifying expanded T cells in peripheral blood. TCRdb's table, derived via immunoSEQ multiplex PCR, lists solely in-frame clones and lacks some. The repertoire holds under 70,000 clones, with approximately 89% as singletons. The material sequenced was blood. These receptors originate from a person aged 18 to 70 in good health.

The J gene is TRBJ2-5, the V gene TRBV7-8; the D gene is possibly TRBD1 (6 bases). Trimming took off 3 bases at V and 0 bases at J, with 8 bases between the two ends. CDR1 and CDR2 from the germline V gene are SGHVS and FQNEAQ. This CDR3 contains 14 residues. The CDR3 coding sequence is TGTGCCAGCAGCTTTAGGGGGAACCAAGAGACCCAGTACTTC. Amino acids: CASSFRGNQETQYF.

This chain uses TRBV7-2 with TRBJ2-3, with a possible D match to TRBD1 (5 bases). The CDR3 is made up of 13 amino acids. From germline, CDR1 is SGHTA and CDR2 FQGNSA. Trimming pared 5 bases from V and 2 bases from J, leaving 8 bases between. CDR3 loop: CASSAQATDTQYF. CDR3 bases: TGTGCCAGCAGCGCACAGGCCACAGATACGCAGTATTTT.

V usage is TRBV6-5 and J usage is TRBJ2-5, with D unresolved. The V gene's germline CDR1 is MNHEY and CDR2 SVGAGI. Trimming shortened V by 0 bases and J by 6 bases, and 8 bases separated the two germline ends. CDR3 size: 13 residues. The CDR3 loop is CASSYSTVQTQYF. For the CDR3, the DNA is TGTGCCAGCAGTTACTCGACTGTGCAGACCCAGTACTTC.

This clone was seen a single time. J is TRBJ2-2 and V is TRBV5-1, with D unclear. V was shortened by 0 bases and J by 5 bases, with 8 bases between the two germline ends. The germline CDR1 and CDR2 sequences are SGHRS and YFSETQ. The CDR3 contains 14 residues. CDR3 in DNA: TGCGCCAGCAGCTTGGGCGGACCTACCGGGGAGCTGTTTTTT. Its translation is CASSLGGPTGELFF.

This clone turned up a few times. The chain has TRBV6-4 and TRBJ2-1; 13 nucleotides line up with TRBD2. V was pared by 3 bases and J by 8 bases, with 7 bases of the junction left unmatched. Looked up from germline, CDR1 is MRHNA and CDR2 is SNTAGT. The CDR3 is 16 amino acids. CDR3 nucleotide sequence: TGTGCCAGCAGTGAACAACTAGCGGGAGGGCCGGATGAGCAGTTCTTC. Translated, it gives CASSEQLAGGPDEQFF.

The chain couples TRBV18 to TRBJ2-3, with TRBD2 matching 7 bases. V shed 0 bases and J 5 bases; nucleotides not matched to a gene: 5. The CDR3 has 15 amino acids. Germline V lookup: CDR1 KGHSH, CDR2 LQKENI. The CDR3 DNA sequence: TGTGCCAGCTCACCACCGAGCGGGGTGGGAGATACGCAGTATTTT. Translated: CASSPPSGVGDTQYF.

CDR3 residues: CASSYRVDRETQYF. The CDR3 DNA reads TGTGCCAGCAGCTACAGGGTAGACAGAGAGACCCAGTACTTC. The chain carries TRBV7-2 and TRBJ2-5; a weak D match, TRBD1 (6 bases). This CDR3 contains 14 residues. The V gene lost 4 bases and the J gene lost 4 bases, with 13 bases spanning the gap. In germline, CDR1 is SGHTA, CDR2 FQGNSA.

The chain links TRBV29-1 to TRBJ2-2; D is uncertain. This CDR3 has 13 amino acids. Germline CDR1 SQVTM, CDR2 ANQGSEA. Deletions cut 6 bases from V and 2 bases from J, with 10 bases between. The CDR3 is CSVAGQNTGELFF. The CDR3 DNA reads as TGCAGCGTCGCCGGGCAAAACACCGGGGAGCTGTTTTTT.

The V gene is TRBV5-4, the J gene TRBJ2-3; D perhaps matches TRBD2 (6 bases). CDR1 is SGHNT and CDR2 is YYREEE in the germline V gene (reference sequence). The CDR3 extends over 15 amino acids. Between the trimmed V and J ends, which lost 2 bases and 1 base, there was a span of 11 bases. The CDR3 DNA reads as TGTGCCAGCAGCTTCCCGGGAGAGGGCACAGATACGCAGTATTTT. This sequence encodes CASSFPGEGTDTQYF.

J is TRBJ1-1 and V is TRBV14; possibly TRBD1 for D (5 bases). Trimming pared 0 bases from V and 5 bases from J, leaving 7 bases between. The CDR3 is 13 amino acids. Germline V lookup: CDR1 SGHDN, CDR2 FVKESK. CDR3 in amino acids: CASSQDRVTEAFF. The DNA for the CDR3 is TGTGCCAGCAGCCAAGACAGGGTAACTGAAGCTTTCTTT.

The chain carries TRBV18 and TRBJ2-1, with TRBD1 matching 10 bases. From germline, CDR1 is KGHSH and CDR2 LQKENI. This CDR3 region has 16 residues. The V and J ends lost 4 bases and 5 bases, in that order; junction bases with no gene match: 8. The chain's CDR3 is CASSLVTGTGDNEQFF. CDR3 nucleotides: TGTGCCAGCTCACTGGTTACCGGGACAGGGGACAATGAGCAGTTCTTC.

A single count supports this clone. This chain links TRBV30 with TRBJ1-6, with a possible D match to TRBD1 (5 bases). The CDR3 contains 13 residues. Trimming shortened V by 8 bases and J by 6 bases, and 14 bases separated the two germline ends. The germline V gene encodes CDR1 GTSNPN and CDR2 SVGIG (reference sequence). CDR3 region: CALSGGANSPLHF. In nucleotides, the CDR3 is TGTGCCCTCTCGGGAGGGGCTAATTCACCCCTCCACTTT.

This clone was observed a handful of times. The chain combines TRBV7-8 with TRBJ1-4; D might be TRBD1 (5 bases). The V gene lost 7 bases and the J gene lost 1 base, with 10 bases spanning the gap. CDR1 SGHVS and CDR2 FQNEAQ come from the germline V gene. The CDR3 has 14 amino acids. In nucleotides, the CDR3 is TGTGCCAGCACCCGGGGGGTAACTAATGAAAAACTGTTTTTT. The encoded protein is CASTRGVTNEKLFF.

Worth noting for this clone: A read error may produce the germline difference seen at one junction end. Other DNA sequences within the sample encode an identical CDR3. The J gene is TRBJ1-1, the V gene TRBV7-6, with D perhaps matching TRBD1 (6 bases). In germline, CDR1 is SGHVS, CDR2 FNYEAQ. The CDR3 covers 13 residues. The CDR3 is CASSLNPGAEAFF. CDR3 in DNA: TGTGCCAGCAGCTTAAATCCAGGGGCTGAAGCCTTCTTT. Using reference TRBV7-6 and TRBJ1-1 for the parts outside the CDR3, the full variable domain is GAGVSQSPRYKVTKRGQDVALRCDPISGHVSLYWYRQALGQGPEFLTYFNYEAQQDKSGLPNDRFSAERPEGSISTLTIQRTEQRDSAMYRCASSLNPGAEAFFGQGTRLTVV.

By proportion, this clone is medium-sized. V is TRBV4-2 and J is TRBJ2-5; tentatively, D is TRBD1 or TRBD2 (6 bases each). Germline lookup yields CDR1 LGHNA and CDR2 YNFKEQ. The CDR3 loop spans 16 amino acids. The germline V and J ends were trimmed by 0 bases and 5 bases, with 16 bases remaining between them. CDR3 coding DNA: TGTGCCAGCAGCCAAGATCCGGTCGGAGGGGGGGAGACCCAGTACTTC. It yields the protein CASSQDPVGGGETQYF.

CDR3 amino acids: CASSSGLDIQYF. The CDR3 DNA reads as TGTGCCAGCAGTTCAGGGCTGGACATTCAGTACTTC. The chain combines TRBV6-6 with TRBJ2-4, with a weak D call TRBD1 (5 bases). With 4 bases removed from V and 8 bases from J, the gap between germline ends came to 9 bases. The length of the CDR3 is 12 residues. Germline CDR1 reads MNHNY; CDR2 reads SVGAGI (reference sequence).

The chain combines TRBV7-2 with TRBJ2-5; TRBD2 aligns across 8 bases. With V trimmed by 5 bases and J by 5 bases, 10 bases remained unmatched. Germline V gene sequence: CDR1 SGHTA, CDR2 FQGNSA. The CDR3 spans 15 residues. CDR3 amino acids: CASSPRGLDRETQYF. The CDR3, as DNA: TGTGCCAGCAGCCCAAGGGGACTAGACCGTGAGACCCAGTACTTC.

The chain links TRBV9 to TRBJ2-5; TRBD2 matches at 8 bases. Losses at the gene ends were 4 bases for V and 3 bases for J; bases not matched to a gene: 11. The CDR3 is 16 residues long. Germline V gives CDR1 SGDLS, CDR2 YYNGEE. CDR3 region: CASSPGGAGEEETQYF. CDR3 bases: TGTGCCAGCAGCCCTGGCGGAGCGGGAGAGGAAGAGACCCAGTACTTC.

The chain uses TRBV19 and TRBJ2-7; 8 positions agree with TRBD1. From germline, CDR1 is LNHDA and CDR2 SQIVND (reference sequence). This CDR3 is 14 amino acids long. V was pared by 5 bases and J by 0 bases, with 3 bases of the junction left unmatched. CDR3 sequence (DNA): TGTGCCAGTAGTCCGGGACAGGTCTCCTACGAGCAGTACTTC. Protein sequence: CASSPGQVSYEQYF.

Here the CDR3 reads CASSTLAGYYNEQFF. CDR3 nucleotides: TGTGCCAGCAGTACCTTAGCGGGTTACTACAATGAGCAGTTCTTC. The V gene is TRBV6-1, the J gene TRBJ2-1; 7 bases line up with TRBD2. The CDR3 runs to 15 residues. V gave up 5 bases and J gave up 3 bases; unmatched junction bases: 7. Per the germline V gene, CDR1 is MNHNS and CDR2 is SASEGT.